This T cell receptor (beta chain) was identified during a study of spatial heterogeneity in lung cancer. Study as a whole: Detection of beta-chain sequences consistently exceeded that of alpha-chain sequences.

Individual TCR cDNA molecules each bore their own unique molecular identifier. TCRdb passed the 5' RACE reads through MiXCR, listing each CDR3 protein once. Seen here are approximately 9,500 distinct CDR3 sequences, approximately 12% observed once, and the top ten hold 10%. Ten or more counts support this clonotype. Its antigen remains unidentified. Study-wide findings and caveats: The estimate shows that only around 7% of tumor T cells were covered for alpha and 12% to 15% for beta chains. Counts of expanded intratumoral alpha and beta TCRs tracked tumor mutation counts.

V lost 0 bases and J 6 bases, leaving 15 bases between the germline ends. The germline gives CDR1 SGHRS, CDR2 YFSETQ. There are 15 residues in the CDR3. Time point defined: sample taken at primary tumor resection. The authors sequenced whole RNA from tumor, nontumor lung or frozen PBMC without sorting. The source was lung tumor tissue, collected at surgery. The source is a male donor with early-stage non-small cell lung cancer. The J gene is TRBJ1-1, the V gene TRBV5-1; the D gene is possibly TRBD1 (5 bases). CDR3 protein: CASSLEGTVVAEAFF. The DNA of the CDR3 is TGCGCCAGCAGCTTGGAAGGGACGGTTGTTGCTGAAGCTTTCTTT.